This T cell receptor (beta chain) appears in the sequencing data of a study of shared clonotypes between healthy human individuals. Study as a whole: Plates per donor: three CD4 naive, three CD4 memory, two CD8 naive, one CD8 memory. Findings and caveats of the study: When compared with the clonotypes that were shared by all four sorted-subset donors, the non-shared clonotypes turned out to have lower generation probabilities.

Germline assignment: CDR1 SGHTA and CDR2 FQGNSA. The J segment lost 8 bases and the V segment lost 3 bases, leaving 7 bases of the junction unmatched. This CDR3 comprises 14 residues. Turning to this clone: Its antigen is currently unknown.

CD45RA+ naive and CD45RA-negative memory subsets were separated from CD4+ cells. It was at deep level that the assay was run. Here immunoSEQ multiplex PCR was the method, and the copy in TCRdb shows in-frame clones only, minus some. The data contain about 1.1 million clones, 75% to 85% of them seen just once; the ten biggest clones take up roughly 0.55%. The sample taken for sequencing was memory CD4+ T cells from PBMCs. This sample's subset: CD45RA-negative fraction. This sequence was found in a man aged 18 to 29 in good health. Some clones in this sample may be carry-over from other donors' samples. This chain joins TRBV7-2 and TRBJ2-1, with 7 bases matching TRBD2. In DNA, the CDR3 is TGTGCCAGCAGCTTCGGGCCAGCGGGATATGAGCAGTTCTTC. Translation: CASSFGPAGYEQFF.